The T cell receptor (beta chain) under discussion was sequenced for a study of neurological immune-mediated disorders. This clonotype was observed many times. CDR1 MNHEY and CDR2 SVGAGI come from the germline V gene. Trimming removed 6 bases at V and 2 bases at J, with 10 bases between. The CDR3 spans 13 residues. The time point was: longitudinal time-point 2. 5'RACE employing 10-nucleotide random UMIs yielded the cDNA. In TCRdb, the 5' RACE reads were re-called with MiXCR into one record per CDR3 protein. The sample includes under 100,000 distinct CDR3 sequences, over 10% of them seen just once. The sequencing sample was made of PBMCs. The chain combines TRBV6-5 with TRBJ1-2; D is uncertain. The TCR originated in a female donor with HTLV-1-associated myelopathy (HAM/TSP). CDR3 DNA: TGTGCCAGCAGGCTGGGAGAAAACTATGGCTACACCTTC. This gives the protein CASRLGENYGYTF.